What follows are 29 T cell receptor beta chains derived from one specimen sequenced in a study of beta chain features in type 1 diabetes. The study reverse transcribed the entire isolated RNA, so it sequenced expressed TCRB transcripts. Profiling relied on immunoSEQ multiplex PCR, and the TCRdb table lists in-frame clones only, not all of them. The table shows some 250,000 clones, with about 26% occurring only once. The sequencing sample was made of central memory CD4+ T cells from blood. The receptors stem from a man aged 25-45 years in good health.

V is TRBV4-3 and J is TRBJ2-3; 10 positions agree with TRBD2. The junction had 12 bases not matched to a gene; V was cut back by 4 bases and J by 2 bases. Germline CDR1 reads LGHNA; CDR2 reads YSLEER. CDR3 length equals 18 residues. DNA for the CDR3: TGCGCCAGCAGCCTCCTCCCAACTAGCGGGATTCCCACAGATACGCAGTATTTT. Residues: CASSLLPTSGIPTDTQYF.

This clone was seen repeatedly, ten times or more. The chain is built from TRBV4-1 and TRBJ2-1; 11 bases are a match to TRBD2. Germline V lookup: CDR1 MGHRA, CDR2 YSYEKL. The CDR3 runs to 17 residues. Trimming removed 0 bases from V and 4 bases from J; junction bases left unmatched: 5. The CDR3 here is CASSQDPGLADYNEQFF. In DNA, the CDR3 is TGCGCCAGCAGCCAAGATCCGGGACTAGCGGATTACAATGAGCAGTTCTTC.

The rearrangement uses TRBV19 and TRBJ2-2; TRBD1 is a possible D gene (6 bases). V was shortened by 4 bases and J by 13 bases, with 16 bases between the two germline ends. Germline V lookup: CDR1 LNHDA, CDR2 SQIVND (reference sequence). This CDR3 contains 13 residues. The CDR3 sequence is CASSNTGRGGLFF. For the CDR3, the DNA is TGTGCCAGTAGTAATACCGGCAGGGGCGGGCTGTTTTTT.

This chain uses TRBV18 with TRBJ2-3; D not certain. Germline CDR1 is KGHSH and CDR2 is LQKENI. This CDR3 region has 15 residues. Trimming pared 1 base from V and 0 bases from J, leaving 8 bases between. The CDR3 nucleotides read TGTGCCAGCTCACCACAGGGTGTTAGCACAGATACGCAGTATTTT. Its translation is CASSPQGVSTDTQYF.

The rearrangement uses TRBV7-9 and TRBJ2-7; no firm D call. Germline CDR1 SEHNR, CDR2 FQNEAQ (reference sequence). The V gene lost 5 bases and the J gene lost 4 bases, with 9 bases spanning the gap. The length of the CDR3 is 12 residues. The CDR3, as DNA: TGTGCCAGCAGCCCCTGGGGTTACGAGCAGTACTTC. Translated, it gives CASSPWGYEQYF.

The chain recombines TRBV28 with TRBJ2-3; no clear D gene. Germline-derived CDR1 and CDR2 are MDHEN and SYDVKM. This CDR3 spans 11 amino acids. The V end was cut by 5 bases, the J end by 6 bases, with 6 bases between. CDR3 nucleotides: TGTGCCAGCAGTCGAAGCGATACGCAGTATTTT. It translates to CASSRSDTQYF. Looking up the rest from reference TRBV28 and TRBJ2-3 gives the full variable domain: DVKVTQSSRYLVKRTGEKVFLECVQDMDHENMFWYRQDPGLGLRLIYFSYDVKMKEKGDIPEGYSVSREKKERFSLILESASTNQTSMYLCASSRSDTQYFGPGTRLTVL.

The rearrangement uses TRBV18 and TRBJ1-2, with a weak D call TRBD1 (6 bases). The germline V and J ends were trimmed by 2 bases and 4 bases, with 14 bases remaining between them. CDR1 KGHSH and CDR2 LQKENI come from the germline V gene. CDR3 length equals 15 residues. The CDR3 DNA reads TGTGCCAGCTCACCAATGTCCGAGACAGGCTATGGCTACACCTTC. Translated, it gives CASSPMSETGYGYTF.

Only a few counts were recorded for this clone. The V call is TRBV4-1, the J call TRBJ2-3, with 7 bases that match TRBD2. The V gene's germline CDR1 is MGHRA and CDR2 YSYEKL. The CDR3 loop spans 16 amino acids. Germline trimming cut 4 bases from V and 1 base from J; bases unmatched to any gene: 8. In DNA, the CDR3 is TGCGCCAGCAGCCGCACCCTAGCGGCCCGCACAGATACGCAGTATTTT. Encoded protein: CASSRTLAARTDTQYF.

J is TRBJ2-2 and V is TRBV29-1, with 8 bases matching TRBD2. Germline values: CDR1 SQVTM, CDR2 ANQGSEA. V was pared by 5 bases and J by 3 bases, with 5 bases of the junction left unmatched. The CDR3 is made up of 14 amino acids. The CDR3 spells CSVLGREDTGELFF. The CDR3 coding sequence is TGCAGCGTTTTAGGGCGGGAGGACACCGGGGAGCTGTTTTTT.

The CDR3 sequence is CASSAQGGTQYF. CDR3 sequence (DNA): TGTGCCAGCAGCGCCCAGGGAGGGACCCAGTACTTC. This chain uses TRBV27 with TRBJ2-5; D is perhaps TRBD2 (6 bases). CDR3 length: 12 residues. The germline gives CDR1 MNHEY, CDR2 SMNVEV (reference sequence). Trimming removed 6 bases from V and 7 bases from J, with 12 bases in between.

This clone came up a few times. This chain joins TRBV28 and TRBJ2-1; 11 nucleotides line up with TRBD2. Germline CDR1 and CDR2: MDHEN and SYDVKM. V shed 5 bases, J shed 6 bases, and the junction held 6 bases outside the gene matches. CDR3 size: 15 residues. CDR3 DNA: TGTGCCAGCAGTCTCACTAGCGGGAGAGGCAATGAGCAGTTCTTC. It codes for CASSLTSGRGNEQFF.

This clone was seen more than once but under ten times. The CDR3 region has the DNA TGTGCCAGCAGCTTAGAAGCTGGGGGCAAGACCCAGTACTTC. This sequence encodes CASSLEAGGKTQYF. This rearrangement joins TRBV11-2 to TRBJ2-5; possible D gene TRBD1, 6 bases. Germline loops: CDR1 SGHAT, CDR2 FQNNGV. V lost 0 bases to trimming and J lost 6 bases, with 11 bases between them. The CDR3 extends over 14 amino acids.

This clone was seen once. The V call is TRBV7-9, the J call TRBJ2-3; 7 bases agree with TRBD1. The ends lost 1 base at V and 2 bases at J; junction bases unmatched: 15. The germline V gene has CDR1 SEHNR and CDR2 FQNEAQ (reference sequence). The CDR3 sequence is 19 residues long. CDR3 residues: CASSLGTRTGQGVTDTQYF. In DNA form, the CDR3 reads TGTGCCAGCAGCTTAGGCACCCGGACTGGCCAGGGGGTCACAGATACGCAGTATTTT.

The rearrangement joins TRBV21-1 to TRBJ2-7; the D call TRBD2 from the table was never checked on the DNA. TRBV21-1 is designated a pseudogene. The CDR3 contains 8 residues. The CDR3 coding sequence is TGTGCCAACCCGGGAGAGTACTTC. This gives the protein CANPGEYF.

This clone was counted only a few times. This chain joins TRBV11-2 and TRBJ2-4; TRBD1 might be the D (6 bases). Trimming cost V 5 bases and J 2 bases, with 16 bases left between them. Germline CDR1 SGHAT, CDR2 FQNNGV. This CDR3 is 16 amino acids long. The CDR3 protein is CASSRQESLTKNIQYF. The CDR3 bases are TGTGCCAGCAGCCGACAGGAGAGCCTTACCAAAAACATTCAGTACTTC.

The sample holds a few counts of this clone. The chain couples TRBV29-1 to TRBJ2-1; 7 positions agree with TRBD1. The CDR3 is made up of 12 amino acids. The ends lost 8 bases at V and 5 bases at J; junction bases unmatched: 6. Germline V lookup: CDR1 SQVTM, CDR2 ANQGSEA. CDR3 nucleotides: TGCAGCAGCAGGGGGTACAACAATGAGCAGTTCTTC. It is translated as CSSRGYNNEQFF.

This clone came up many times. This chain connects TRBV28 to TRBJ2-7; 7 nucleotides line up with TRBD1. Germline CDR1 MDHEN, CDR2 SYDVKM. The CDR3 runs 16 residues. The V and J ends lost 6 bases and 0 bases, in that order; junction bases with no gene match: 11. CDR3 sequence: CASSRSGGMGSYEQYF. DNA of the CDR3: TGTGCCAGCAGCAGATCAGGGGGAATGGGCTCCTACGAGCAGTACTTC.

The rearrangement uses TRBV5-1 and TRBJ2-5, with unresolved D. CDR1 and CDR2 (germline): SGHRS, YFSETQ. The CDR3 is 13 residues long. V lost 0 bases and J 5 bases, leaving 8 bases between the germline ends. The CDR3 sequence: CASSLEGIETQYF. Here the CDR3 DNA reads TGCGCCAGCAGCTTGGAAGGGATCGAGACCCAGTACTTC.

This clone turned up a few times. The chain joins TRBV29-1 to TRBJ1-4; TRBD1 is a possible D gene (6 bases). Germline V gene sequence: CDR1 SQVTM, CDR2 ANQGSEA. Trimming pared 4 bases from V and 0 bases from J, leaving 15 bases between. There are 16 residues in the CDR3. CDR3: CSVVLGGSSTNEKLFF. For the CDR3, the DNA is TGCAGCGTTGTACTAGGGGGGTCCTCAACTAATGAAAAACTGTTTTTT.

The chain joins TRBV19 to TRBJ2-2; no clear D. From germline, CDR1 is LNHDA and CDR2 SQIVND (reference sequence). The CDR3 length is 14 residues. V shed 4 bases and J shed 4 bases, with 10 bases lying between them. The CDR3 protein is CASSSQGPTGELFF. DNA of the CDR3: TGTGCCAGTAGTAGTCAAGGACCCACCGGGGAGCTGTTTTTT.

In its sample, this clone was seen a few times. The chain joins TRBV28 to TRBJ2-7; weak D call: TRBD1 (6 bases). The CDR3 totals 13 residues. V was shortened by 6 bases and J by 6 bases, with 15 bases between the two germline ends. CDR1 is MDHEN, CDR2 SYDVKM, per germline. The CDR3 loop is CASRYGTLGEQYF. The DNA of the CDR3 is TGTGCCAGCAGGTACGGGACACTTGGCGAGCAGTACTTC.

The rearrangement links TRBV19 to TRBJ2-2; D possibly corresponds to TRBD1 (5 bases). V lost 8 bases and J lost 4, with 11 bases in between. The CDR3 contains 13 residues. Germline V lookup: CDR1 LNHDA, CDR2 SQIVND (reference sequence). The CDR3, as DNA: TGTGCCAGTTCGCCGGACATCACCGGGGAGCTGTTTTTT. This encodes CASSPDITGELFF.

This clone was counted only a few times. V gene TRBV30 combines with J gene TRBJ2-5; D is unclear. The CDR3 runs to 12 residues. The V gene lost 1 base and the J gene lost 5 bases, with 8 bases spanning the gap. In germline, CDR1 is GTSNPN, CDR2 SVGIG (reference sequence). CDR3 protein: CAWSGSSETQYF. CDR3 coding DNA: TGTGCCTGGAGTGGGAGTTCGGAGACCCAGTACTTC. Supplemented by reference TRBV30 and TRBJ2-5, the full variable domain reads SQTIHQWPATLVQPVGSPLSLECTVEGTSNPNLYWYRQAAGRGLQLLFYSVGIGQISSEVPQNLSASRPQDRQFILSSKKLLLSDSGFYLCAWSGSSETQYFGPGTRLLVL.

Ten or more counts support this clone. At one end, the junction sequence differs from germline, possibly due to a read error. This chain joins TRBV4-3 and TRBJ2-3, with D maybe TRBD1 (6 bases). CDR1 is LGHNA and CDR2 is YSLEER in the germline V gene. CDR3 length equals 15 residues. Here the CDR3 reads CASSQDRDTTDTQYF. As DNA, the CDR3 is TGCGCCAGCAGTCAAGACCGGGACACCACAGATACGCAGTATTTT.

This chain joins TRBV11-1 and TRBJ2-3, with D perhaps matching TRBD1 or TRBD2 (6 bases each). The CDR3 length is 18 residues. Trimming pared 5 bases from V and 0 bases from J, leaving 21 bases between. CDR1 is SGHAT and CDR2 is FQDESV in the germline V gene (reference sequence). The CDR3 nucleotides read TGTGCCAGCAGCCTCGGCAGTTGGGGGGCGACTAGCACAGATACGCAGTATTTT. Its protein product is CASSLGSWGATSTDTQYF.

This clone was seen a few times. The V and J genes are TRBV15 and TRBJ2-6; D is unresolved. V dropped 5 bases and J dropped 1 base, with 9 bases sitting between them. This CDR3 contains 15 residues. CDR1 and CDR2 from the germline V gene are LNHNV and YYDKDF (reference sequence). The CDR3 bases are TGTGCCACCAGCTATGGGCCTTCTGGGGCCAACGTCCTGACTTTC. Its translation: CATSYGPSGANVLTF.

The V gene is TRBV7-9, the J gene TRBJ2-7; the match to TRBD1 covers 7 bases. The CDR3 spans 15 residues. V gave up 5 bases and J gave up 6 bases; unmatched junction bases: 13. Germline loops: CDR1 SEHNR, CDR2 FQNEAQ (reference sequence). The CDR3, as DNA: TGTGCCAGCAGCCGCTCGCAAGACAGGGCCGGCGAGCAGTACTTC. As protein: CASSRSQDRAGEQYF.

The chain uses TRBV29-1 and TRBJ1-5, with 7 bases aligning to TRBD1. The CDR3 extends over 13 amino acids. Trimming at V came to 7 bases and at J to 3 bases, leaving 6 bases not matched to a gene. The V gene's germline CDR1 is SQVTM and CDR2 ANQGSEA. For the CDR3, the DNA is TGCAGCGCCCTGACAGGGACCAATCAGCCCCAGCATTTT. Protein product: CSALTGTNQPQHF.

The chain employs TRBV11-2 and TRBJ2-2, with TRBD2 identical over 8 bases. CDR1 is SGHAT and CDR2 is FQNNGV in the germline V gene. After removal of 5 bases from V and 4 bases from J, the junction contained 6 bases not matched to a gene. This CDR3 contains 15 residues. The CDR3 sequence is CASSTGTRRTGELFF. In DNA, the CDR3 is TGTGCCAGCAGCACCGGGACTAGACGCACCGGGGAGCTGTTTTTT.